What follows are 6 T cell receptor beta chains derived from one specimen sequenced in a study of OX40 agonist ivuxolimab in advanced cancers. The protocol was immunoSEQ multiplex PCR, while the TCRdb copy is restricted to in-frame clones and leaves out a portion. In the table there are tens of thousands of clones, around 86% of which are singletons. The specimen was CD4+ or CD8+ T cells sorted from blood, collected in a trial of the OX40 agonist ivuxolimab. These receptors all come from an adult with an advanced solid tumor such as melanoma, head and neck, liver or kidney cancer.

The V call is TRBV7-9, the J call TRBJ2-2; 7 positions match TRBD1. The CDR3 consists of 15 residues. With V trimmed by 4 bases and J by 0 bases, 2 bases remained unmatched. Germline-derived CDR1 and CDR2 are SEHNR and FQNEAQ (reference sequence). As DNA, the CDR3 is TGTGCCAGCAGCTCCGGGACAGCGAACACCGGGGAGCTGTTTTTT. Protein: CASSSGTANTGELFF.

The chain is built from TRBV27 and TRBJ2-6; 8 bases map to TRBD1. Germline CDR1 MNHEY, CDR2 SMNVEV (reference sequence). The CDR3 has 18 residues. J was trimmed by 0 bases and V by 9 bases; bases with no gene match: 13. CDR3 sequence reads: CASKRGTGANSGANVLTF. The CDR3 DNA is TGTGCCAGTAAGAGAGGGACAGGCGCCAACTCTGGGGCCAACGTCCTGACTTTC.

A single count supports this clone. DNA for the CDR3: TGTGCCAGCAGTGAATCAGGACAGCATCGATCTGGAAACACCATATATTTT. The encoded protein is CASSESGQHRSGNTIYF. The chain has TRBV25-1 and TRBJ1-3; a weak D match, TRBD1 (6 bases). V lost 1 base and J lost 1, with 14 bases in between. CDR3 length: 17 residues. In germline, CDR1 is MGHDK, CDR2 SYGVNS. The entire variable domain, with the rest obtained from reference TRBV25-1 and TRBJ1-3, is as follows: EADIYQTPRYLVIGTGKKITLECSQTMGHDKMYWYQQDPGMELHLIHYSYGVNSTEKGDLSSESTVSRIRTEHFPLTLESARPSHTSQYLCASSESGQHRSGNTIYFGEGSWLTVV.

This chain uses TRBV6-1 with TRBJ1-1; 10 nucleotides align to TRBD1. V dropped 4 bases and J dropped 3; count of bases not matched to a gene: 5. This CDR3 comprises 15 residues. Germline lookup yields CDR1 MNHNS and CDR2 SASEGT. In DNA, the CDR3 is TGTGCCAGCAGTGTTGACAGGGGGCGGGACACTGAAGCTTTCTTT. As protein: CASSVDRGRDTEAFF.

The CDR3 protein is CAWSREDTEAFF. CDR3 in DNA: TGTGCCTGGAGTAGGGAGGACACTGAAGCTTTCTTT. This chain connects TRBV30 to TRBJ1-1, with unresolved D. Deletions cut 2 bases from V and 3 bases from J, with 7 bases between. CDR1 GTSNPN and CDR2 SVGIG come from the germline V gene (reference sequence). The CDR3 is 12 residues long.

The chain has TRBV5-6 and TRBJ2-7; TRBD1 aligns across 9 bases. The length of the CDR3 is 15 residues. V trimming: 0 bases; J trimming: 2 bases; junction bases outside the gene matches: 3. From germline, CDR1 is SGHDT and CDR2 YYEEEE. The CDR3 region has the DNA TGTGCCAGCAGCTTGGTACGGGACAGGGCCTACGAGCAGTACGTC. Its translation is CASSLVRDRAYEQYV.